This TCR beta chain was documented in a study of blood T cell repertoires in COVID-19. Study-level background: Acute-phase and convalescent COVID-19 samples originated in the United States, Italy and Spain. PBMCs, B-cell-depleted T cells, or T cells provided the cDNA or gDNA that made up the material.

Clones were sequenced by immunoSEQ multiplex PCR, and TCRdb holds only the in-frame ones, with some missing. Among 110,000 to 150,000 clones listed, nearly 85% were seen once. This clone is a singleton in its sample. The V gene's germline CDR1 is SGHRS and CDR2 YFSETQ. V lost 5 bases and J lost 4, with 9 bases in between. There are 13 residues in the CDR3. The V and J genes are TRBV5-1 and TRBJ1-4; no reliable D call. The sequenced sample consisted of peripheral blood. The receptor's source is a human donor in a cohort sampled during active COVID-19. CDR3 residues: CASRVYSNEKLFF. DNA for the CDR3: TGCGCCAGCAGAGTTTACAGTAATGAAAAACTGTTTTTT.